This TCR beta chain came from a study of T cells in localized non-small cell lung cancer. The table came from immunoSEQ multiplex PCR; TCRdb's copy has only in-frame clones and leaves some out. Seen here are 26,000 or so clones, roughly 89% observed once, and the top ten hold approximately 7.5%. The CDR3 consists of 13 residues. Germline lookup yields CDR1 SGDLS and CDR2 YYNGEE. Trimming cost V 1 base and J 7 bases, with 11 bases left between them. V usage is TRBV9 and J usage is TRBJ1-1; possibly TRBD1 for D (6 bases). This receptor was obtained from a male donor aged 60 or over with stage I lung adenocarcinoma. The sample consisted of peripheral blood, taken before any cancer treatment. The CDR3 loop is CASSVKATGEAFF. For the CDR3, the DNA is TGTGCCAGCAGCGTAAAGGCGACAGGTGAAGCTTTCTTT. Full variable domain (rest looked up from reference TRBV9 and TRBJ1-1): DSGVTQTPKHLITATGQRVTLRCSPRSGDLSVYWYQQSLDQGLQFLIQYYNGEERAKGNILERFSAQQFPDLHSELNLSSLELGDSALYFCASSVKATGEAFFGQGTRLTVV.